This TCR beta chain was sequenced during a study of early T cells in non-severe SARS-CoV-2 infection. In the study overall: Sequencing was performed on bulk RNA from unsorted whole blood, leaving chains unpaired. Overall study results and limits: CD4 and private specificities were missed by VDJdb matching, which favored anti-spike CD8 responses.

V shed 0 bases and J shed 5 bases, with 6 bases lying between them. Germline-derived CDR1 and CDR2 are SGHRS and YFSETQ. This CDR3 is 13 amino acids long. Tagging with unique molecular identifiers was applied to individual cDNA molecules. Using its own MiXCR run on the 5' RACE reads, TCRdb lists one record per CDR3 protein. The table records about 61,000 distinct CDR3 sequences, around 12% of them present only once. This clonotype has just a few counts. The antigen remains unidentified. Here the sequenced sample was whole blood, taken at baseline. This sequence joins TRBV5-1 and TRBJ2-1; D gene ambiguous. This TCR was recovered from an adult who was a healthcare worker with PCR-confirmed SARS-CoV-2 infection or an uninfected control (not recorded which). The donor label of this sample is uncertain. The CDR3 loop reads CASSLASNNEQFF. The CDR3 nucleotides are TGCGCCAGCAGCTTGGCCAGTAACAATGAGCAGTTCTTC.